The present TCR beta chain was sequenced within a study of blood T cell repertoires in COVID-19. Across the whole study: The origin of the acute and convalescent COVID-19 samples was the United States, Italy and Spain.

Trimming stripped 2 bases from V and 7 bases from J, with 18 bases between. CDR1 is LGHDT, CDR2 YNNKEL, per germline (reference sequence). The CDR3 runs 16 residues. TCRdb's table, derived via immunoSEQ multiplex PCR, lists solely in-frame clones and lacks some. This table has roughly 110,000 clones, around 80% appearing once. This sequence was found in a woman between 55 and 75 years old with acute or convalescent COVID-19. The sample consisted of peripheral blood. The chain recombines TRBV3-1 (or the pseudogene TRBV3-2) with TRBJ2-1, with a tentative D call TRBD2 (6 bases). CDR3 nucleotide sequence: TGTGCCAGCAGCCAACCTTTTTCCGGGGGACGGAATGAGCAGTTCTTC. Translation gives CASSQPFSGGRNEQFF.